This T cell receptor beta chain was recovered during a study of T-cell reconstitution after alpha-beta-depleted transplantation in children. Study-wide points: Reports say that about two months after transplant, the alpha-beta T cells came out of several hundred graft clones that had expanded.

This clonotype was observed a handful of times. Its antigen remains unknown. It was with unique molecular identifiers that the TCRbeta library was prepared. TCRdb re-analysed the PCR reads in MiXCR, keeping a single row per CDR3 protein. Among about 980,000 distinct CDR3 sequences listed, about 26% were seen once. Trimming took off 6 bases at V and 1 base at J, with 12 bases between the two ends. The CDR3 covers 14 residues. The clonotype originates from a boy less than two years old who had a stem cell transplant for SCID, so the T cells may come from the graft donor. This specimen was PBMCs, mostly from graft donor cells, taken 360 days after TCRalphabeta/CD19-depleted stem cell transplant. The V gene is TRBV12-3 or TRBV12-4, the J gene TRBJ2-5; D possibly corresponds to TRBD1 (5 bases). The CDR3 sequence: CASSPDSPQETQYF. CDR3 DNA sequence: TGTGCCAGCAGCCCTGACAGTCCCCAAGAGACCCAGTACTTC.